This TCR beta chain was obtained from a study of T cell changes during pregnancy in multiple sclerosis. Data came from immunoSEQ multiplex PCR; TCRdb stores just in-frame clones and leaves some out. There are approximately 97,000 clones in the sample; less than 95% occur only once, and approximately 0.8% lies in the top ten. The sequence derives from a female donor in good health, enrolled as a control in a pregnancy study. The sequences come from peripheral blood, collected in the second trimester of pregnancy.

In DNA, the CDR3 is TGTGTAGTCCTCCGGGACAGGCCCCGTGAAGCTTTCTTT. Encoded protein: CVVLRDRPREAFF. V usage is TRBV19 and J usage is TRBJ1-1; the match to TRBD1 covers 8 bases. Per the germline V gene, CDR1 is LNHDA and CDR2 is SQIVND (reference sequence). The CDR3 contains 13 residues. Variable domain in full (rest from reference TRBV19 and TRBJ1-1): DGGITQSPKYLFRKEGQNVTLSCEQNLNHDAMYWYRQDPGQGLRLIYYSQIVNDFQKGDIAEGYSVSREKKESFPLTVTSAQKNPTAFYLCVVLRDRPREAFFGQGTRLTVV.